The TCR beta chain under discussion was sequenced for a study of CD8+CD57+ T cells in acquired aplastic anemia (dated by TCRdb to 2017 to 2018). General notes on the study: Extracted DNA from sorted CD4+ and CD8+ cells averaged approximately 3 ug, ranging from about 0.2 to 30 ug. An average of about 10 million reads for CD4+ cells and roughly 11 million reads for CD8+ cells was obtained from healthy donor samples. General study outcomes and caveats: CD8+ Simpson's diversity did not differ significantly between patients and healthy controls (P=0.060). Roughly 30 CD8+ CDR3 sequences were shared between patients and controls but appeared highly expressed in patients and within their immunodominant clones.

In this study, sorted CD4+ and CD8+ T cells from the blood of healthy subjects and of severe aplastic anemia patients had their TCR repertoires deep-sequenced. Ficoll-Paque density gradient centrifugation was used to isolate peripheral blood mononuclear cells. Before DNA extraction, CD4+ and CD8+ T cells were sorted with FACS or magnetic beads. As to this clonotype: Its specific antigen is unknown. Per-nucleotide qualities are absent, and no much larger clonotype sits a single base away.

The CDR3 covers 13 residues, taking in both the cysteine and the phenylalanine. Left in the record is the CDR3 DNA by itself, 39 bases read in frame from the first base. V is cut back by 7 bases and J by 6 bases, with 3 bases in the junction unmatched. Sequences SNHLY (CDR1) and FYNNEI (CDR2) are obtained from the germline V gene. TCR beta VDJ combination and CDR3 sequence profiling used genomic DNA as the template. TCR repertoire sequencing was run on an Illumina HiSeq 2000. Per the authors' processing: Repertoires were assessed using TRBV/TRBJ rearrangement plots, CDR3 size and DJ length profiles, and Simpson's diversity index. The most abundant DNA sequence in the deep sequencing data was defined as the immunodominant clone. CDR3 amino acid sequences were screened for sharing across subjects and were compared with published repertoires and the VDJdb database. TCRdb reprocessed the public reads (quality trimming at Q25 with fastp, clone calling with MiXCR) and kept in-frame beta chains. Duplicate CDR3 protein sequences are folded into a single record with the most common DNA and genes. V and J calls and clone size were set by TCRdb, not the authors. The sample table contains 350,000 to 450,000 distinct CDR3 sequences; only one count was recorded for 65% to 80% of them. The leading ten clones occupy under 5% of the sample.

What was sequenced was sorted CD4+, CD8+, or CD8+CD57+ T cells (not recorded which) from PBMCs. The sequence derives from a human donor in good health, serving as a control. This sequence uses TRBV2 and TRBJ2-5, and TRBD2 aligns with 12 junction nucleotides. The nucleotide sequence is TGTGCCAGCACTAGCGGGGGGGCCCAGACCCAGTACTTC. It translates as CASTSGGAQTQYF.